This note documents a single T cell receptor (beta chain) sequence. The V gene's germline CDR1 is SGHTA and CDR2 FQGNSA. The length of the CDR3 is 15 residues. Trimming took 1 base from V and 5 from J, leaving 14 bases between them. First-strand cDNA used TRAV- and TRBV-specific primers, covering alpha and beta chains. For amplifying TCRs, the PCR ran for about 20 cycles with Phusion, which was used together with a constant-region primer and the adapter on the V primers. A single record per CDR3 protein comes from TCRdb applying MiXCR to the reads. This sample has just over 90,000 distinct CDR3 sequences, with 20% to 25% found just once. This sample was taken from a study of low-dose radiotherapy and immunotherapy resistance in tumors. Across the study: Patients of Cohort 1 had 0.5 Gy fractions every 2 weeks, which summed to 6.5 Gy.

Time point reported: after trial treatment. Documented treatment: LDRT plus nivolumab, ipilimumab, low-dose cyclophosphamide and aspirin (RACIN trial). The patients who were eligible all carried advanced solid tumors that lacked tumor-infiltrating lymphocytes, meaning the tumors were TIL-negative. Specimen: PBMCs, collected after low-dose radiotherapy plus immunotherapy. This TCR derives from a female donor with ovarian cancer. The chain has TRBV7-2 and TRBJ2-5; D perhaps matches TRBD2 (6 bases). The CDR3 region is CASSLVSGGEETQYF. As DNA, the CDR3 is TGTGCCAGCAGCTTAGTCTCCGGGGGTGAGGAGACCCAGTACTTC.